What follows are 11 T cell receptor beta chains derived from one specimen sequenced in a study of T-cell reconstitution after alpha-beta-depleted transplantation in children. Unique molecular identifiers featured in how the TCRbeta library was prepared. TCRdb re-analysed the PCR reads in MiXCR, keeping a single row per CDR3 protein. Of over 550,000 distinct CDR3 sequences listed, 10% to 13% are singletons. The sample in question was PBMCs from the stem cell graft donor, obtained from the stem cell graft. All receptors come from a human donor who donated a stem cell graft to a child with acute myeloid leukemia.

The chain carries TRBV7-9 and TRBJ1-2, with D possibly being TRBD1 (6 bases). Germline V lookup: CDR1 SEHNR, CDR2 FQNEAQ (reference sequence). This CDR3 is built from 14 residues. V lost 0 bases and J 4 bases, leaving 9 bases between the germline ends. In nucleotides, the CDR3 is TGTGCCAGCAGCTTAGCGGGGGCCTCCTATGGCTACACCTTC. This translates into CASSLAGASYGYTF.

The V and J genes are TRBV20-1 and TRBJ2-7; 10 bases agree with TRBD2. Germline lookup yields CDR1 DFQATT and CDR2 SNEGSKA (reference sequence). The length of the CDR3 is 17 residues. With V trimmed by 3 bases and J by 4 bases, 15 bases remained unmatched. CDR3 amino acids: CSARGGLAGATRYEQYF. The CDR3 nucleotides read TGCAGTGCTAGGGGTGGGCTAGCGGGAGCCACAAGGTACGAGCAGTACTTC.

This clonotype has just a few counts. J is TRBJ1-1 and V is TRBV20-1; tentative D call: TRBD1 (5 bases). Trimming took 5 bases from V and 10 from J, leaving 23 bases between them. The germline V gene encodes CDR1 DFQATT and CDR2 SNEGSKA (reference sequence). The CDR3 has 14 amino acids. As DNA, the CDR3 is TGCAGTGCTCTTTTAAGAGGGGCCCTAAGTCTAGCTTTCTTT. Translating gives CSALLRGALSLAFF.

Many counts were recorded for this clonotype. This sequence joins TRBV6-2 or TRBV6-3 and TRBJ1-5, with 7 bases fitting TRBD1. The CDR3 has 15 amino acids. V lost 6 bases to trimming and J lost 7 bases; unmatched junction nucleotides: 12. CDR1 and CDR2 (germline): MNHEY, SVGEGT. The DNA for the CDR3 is TGTGCCAGCAGGGATCCGACAGGGCGTATGCAGCCCCAGCATTTT. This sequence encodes CASRDPTGRMQPQHF.

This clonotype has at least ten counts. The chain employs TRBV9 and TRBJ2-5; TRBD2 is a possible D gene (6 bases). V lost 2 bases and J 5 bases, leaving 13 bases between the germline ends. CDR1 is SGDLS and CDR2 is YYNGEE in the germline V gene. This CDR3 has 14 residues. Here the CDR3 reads CASSVLPRGETQYF. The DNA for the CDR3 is TGTGCCAGCAGCGTCCTCCCCCGGGGGGAGACCCAGTACTTC.

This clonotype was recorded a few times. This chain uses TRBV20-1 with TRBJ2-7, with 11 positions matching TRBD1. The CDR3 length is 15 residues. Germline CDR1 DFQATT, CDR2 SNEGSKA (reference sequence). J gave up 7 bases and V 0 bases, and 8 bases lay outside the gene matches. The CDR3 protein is CSAREADRGRREQYF. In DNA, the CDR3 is TGCAGTGCTAGAGAGGCGGACAGGGGGCGCCGGGAGCAGTACTTC.

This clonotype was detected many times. The chain's CDR3 is CSARDPAASRNYEQYF. The CDR3 DNA reads as TGCAGTGCTAGAGATCCCGCGGCTAGCCGGAACTACGAGCAGTACTTC. The chain links TRBV20-1 to TRBJ2-7, with a possible D match to TRBD2 (5 bases). The CDR3 runs 16 residues. The V gene's germline CDR1 is DFQATT and CDR2 SNEGSKA (reference sequence). V shed 0 bases and J shed 3 bases, with 18 bases lying between them.

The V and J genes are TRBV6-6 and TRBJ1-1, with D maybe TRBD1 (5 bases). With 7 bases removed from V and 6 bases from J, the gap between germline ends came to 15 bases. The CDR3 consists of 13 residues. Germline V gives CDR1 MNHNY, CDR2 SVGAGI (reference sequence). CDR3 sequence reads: CASTSVGVSEAFF. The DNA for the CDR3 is TGTGCCAGCACCTCCGTGGGGGTTTCTGAAGCTTTCTTT.

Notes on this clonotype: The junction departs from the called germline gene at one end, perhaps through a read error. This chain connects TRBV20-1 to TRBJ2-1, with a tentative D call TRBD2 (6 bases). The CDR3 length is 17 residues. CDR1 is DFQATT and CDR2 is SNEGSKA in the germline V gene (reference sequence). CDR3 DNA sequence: TGCTGTGCTAGAGACGATACTAGCTCCCACTCCTACAATGAGCAGTTCTTC. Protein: CCARDDTSSHSYNEQFF.

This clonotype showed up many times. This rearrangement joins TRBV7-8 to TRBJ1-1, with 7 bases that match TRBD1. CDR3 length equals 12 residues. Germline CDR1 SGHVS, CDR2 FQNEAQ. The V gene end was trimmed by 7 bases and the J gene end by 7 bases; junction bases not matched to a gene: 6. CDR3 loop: CASTLTGFEAFF. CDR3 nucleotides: TGTGCCAGCACCTTGACAGGGTTTGAAGCTTTCTTT.

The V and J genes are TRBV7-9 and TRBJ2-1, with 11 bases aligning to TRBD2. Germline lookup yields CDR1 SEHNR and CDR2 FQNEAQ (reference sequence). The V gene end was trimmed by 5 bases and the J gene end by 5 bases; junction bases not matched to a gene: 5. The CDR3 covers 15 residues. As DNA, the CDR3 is TGTGCCAGCAGCCCGACTAGCGGGAAGCACAATGAGCAGTTCTTC. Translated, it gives CASSPTSGKHNEQFF.